Listed below are T cell receptor beta chains from one sample, sequenced in a study of cytomegalovirus exposure and HLA in healthy donors. Produced via immunoSEQ multiplex PCR; TCRdb's table is partial and in-frame only. The sample has approximately 88,000 clones, around 80% seen once. The material sequenced was PBMCs. These receptors all come from a man aged 18-30 years in good health and CMV-seronegative. Each CDR3 is given with its conserved first and last residue. The order of the fields is clone size, CDR3 length, J gene, D gene, V gene, CDR3 protein, CDR3 DNA. D genes are given only for firm matches. Clone size, where shown, is once, few, many, or a class for clones that have expanded.

abundance: -
len: 16
j_gene: TRBJ2-7
d_gene: TRBD1
v_gene: TRBV5-4
CDR3aa: CASSPAPTGDTYEQYF
CDR3nt: TGTGCCAGCAGCCCGGCCCCGACAGGGGATACTTACGAGCAGTACTTC

abundance: few
len: 14
j_gene: TRBJ2-7
d_gene: TRBD1
v_gene: TRBV2
CDR3aa: CASSEGTGGDEQYF
CDR3nt: TGTGCCAGCAGTGAGGGGACAGGGGGCGACGAGCAGTACTTC

abundance: -
len: 17
j_gene: TRBJ2-1
d_gene: TRBD1
v_gene: TRBV25-1
CDR3aa: CASSLLRQGATYNEQFF
CDR3nt: TGTGCCAGCAGTCTCCTTCGACAGGGGGCAACCTACAATGAGCAGTTCTTC

abundance: -
len: 14
j_gene: TRBJ1-2
d_gene: -
v_gene: TRBV7-9
CDR3aa: CASSVQGSNYGYTF
CDR3nt: TGTGCCAGCAGCGTCCAGGGATCCAACTATGGCTACACCTTC

abundance: -
len: 13
j_gene: TRBJ2-5
d_gene: -
v_gene: TRBV5-1
CDR3aa: CASSLATGWEQYF
CDR3nt: TGCGCCAGCAGCTTGGCGACGGGGTGGGAGCAGTACTTC

abundance: -
len: 17
j_gene: TRBJ2-7
d_gene: -
v_gene: TRBV25-1
CDR3aa: CASSELGGGQTKYEQYF
CDR3nt: TGTGCCAGCAGTGAACTAGGGGGGGGGCAGACCAAATACGAGCAGTACTTC

abundance: -
len: 15
j_gene: TRBJ1-5
d_gene: -
v_gene: TRBV9
CDR3aa: CASSAHAAANQPQHF
CDR3nt: TGTGCCAGCAGCGCCCATGCCGCGGCCAATCAGCCCCAGCATTTT

abundance: -
len: 15
j_gene: TRBJ2-7
d_gene: TRBD1
v_gene: TRBV5-4
CDR3aa: CASRPGQGVSYEQYF
CDR3nt: TGTGCCAGCAGACCGGGACAGGGGGTTTCCTACGAGCAGTACTTC

abundance: -
len: 15
j_gene: TRBJ2-1
d_gene: -
v_gene: TRBV5-5
CDR3aa: CASSLEDLANNEQFF
CDR3nt: TGTGCCAGCAGCTTGGAGGATTTAGCTAACAATGAGCAGTTCTTC

abundance: -
len: 12
j_gene: TRBJ2-2
d_gene: -
v_gene: TRBV9
CDR3aa: CASSGGGGELFF
CDR3nt: TGTGCCAGCAGCGGAGGGGGCGGGGAGCTGTTTTTT

abundance: -
len: 14
j_gene: TRBJ1-1
d_gene: TRBD1
v_gene: TRBV15
CDR3aa: CATSRAGGDAEAFF
CDR3nt: TGTGCCACCAGCAGAGCAGGGGGCGACGCTGAAGCTTTCTTT

abundance: few
len: 14
j_gene: TRBJ1-2
d_gene: -
v_gene: TRBV18
CDR3aa: CASSPTEGNYGYTF
CDR3nt: TGTGCCAGCTCACCAACGGAGGGGAACTATGGCTACACCTTC

abundance: once
len: 16
j_gene: TRBJ2-2
d_gene: -
v_gene: TRBV27
CDR3aa: CASSLSGGDLPGELFF
CDR3nt: TGTGCCAGCAGTTTATCAGGAGGGGACCTCCCCGGGGAGCTGTTTTTT

abundance: once
len: 16
j_gene: TRBJ2-2
d_gene: -
v_gene: TRBV11-2
CDR3aa: CASSLEVGLYTGELFF
CDR3nt: TGTGCCAGCAGCTTAGAAGTAGGACTATACACCGGGGAGCTGTTTTTT

abundance: -
len: 15
j_gene: TRBJ2-1
d_gene: TRBD2
v_gene: TRBV11-3
CDR3aa: CASSLESGGAGEQFF
CDR3nt: TGTGCCAGCAGCTTAGAAAGCGGGGGGGCCGGTGAGCAGTTCTTC

abundance: -
len: 14
j_gene: TRBJ2-7
d_gene: -
v_gene: TRBV5-1
CDR3aa: CASSFQQASYEQYF
CDR3nt: TGCGCCAGCAGCTTCCAACAGGCCTCCTACGAGCAGTACTTC

abundance: -
len: 14
j_gene: TRBJ1-1
d_gene: TRBD1
v_gene: TRBV27
CDR3aa: CASSPRGLGTEAFF
CDR3nt: TGTGCCAGCAGCCCCAGGGGGCTTGGCACTGAAGCTTTCTTT

abundance: once
len: 15
j_gene: TRBJ1-2
d_gene: TRBD1
v_gene: TRBV12-5
CDR3aa: CASGLGTGVTGGYTF
CDR3nt: TGTGCTAGTGGTTTGGGGACAGGAGTCACGGGTGGCTACACCTTC

abundance: -
len: 14
j_gene: TRBJ1-1
d_gene: -
v_gene: TRBV15
CDR3aa: CATSLFRENTEAFF
CDR3nt: TGTGCCACCAGCCTGTTCCGGGAGAACACTGAAGCTTTCTTT

abundance: few
len: 16
j_gene: TRBJ2-7
d_gene: TRBD2
v_gene: TRBV11-2
CDR3aa: CASSLGGGGGSYEQYF
CDR3nt: TGTGCCAGCAGCTTAGGGGGCGGGGGGGGCTCCTACGAGCAGTACTTC

abundance: once
len: 14
j_gene: TRBJ1-2
d_gene: TRBD1
v_gene: TRBV2
CDR3aa: CARVLGQGYYGYTF
CDR3nt: TGTGCCAGAGTTTTAGGACAGGGCTACTATGGCTACACCTTC

abundance: -
len: 14
j_gene: TRBJ2-7
d_gene: -
v_gene: TRBV5-1
CDR3aa: CASSLVRGSNEQYF
CDR3nt: TGCGCCAGCAGCTTGGTAAGGGGGTCAAACGAGCAGTACTTC

abundance: once
len: 17
j_gene: TRBJ1-6
d_gene: -
v_gene: TRBV28
CDR3aa: CASSIGRSRGVYSPLHF
CDR3nt: TGTGCCAGCAGTATAGGTCGCAGTCGGGGGGTATATTCACCCCTCCACTTT

abundance: -
len: 12
j_gene: TRBJ2-2
d_gene: -
v_gene: TRBV19
CDR3aa: CASRVPVRELFF
CDR3nt: TGTGCCAGTAGGGTTCCGGTAAGGGAGCTGTTTTTT

abundance: few
len: 14
j_gene: TRBJ1-6
d_gene: -
v_gene: TRBV5-4
CDR3aa: CASSLDRTNSPLHF
CDR3nt: TGTGCCAGCAGCTTGGACAGGACTAATTCACCCCTCCACTTT

abundance: -
len: 13
j_gene: TRBJ1-2
d_gene: -
v_gene: TRBV10-3
CDR3aa: CAIRDKLNYGYTF
CDR3nt: TGTGCCATCAGGGACAAGCTTAACTATGGCTACACCTTC

abundance: -
len: 14
j_gene: TRBJ1-2
d_gene: TRBD1
v_gene: TRBV18
CDR3aa: CASSPDRGNYGYTF
CDR3nt: TGTGCCAGCTCACCCGACAGGGGTAACTATGGCTACACCTTC

abundance: -
len: 15
j_gene: TRBJ2-7
d_gene: TRBD1
v_gene: TRBV7-9
CDR3aa: CASSFPGQGVDEQYF
CDR3nt: TGTGCCAGCAGCTTCCCGGGACAGGGGGTGGACGAGCAGTACTTC